Here is one T cell receptor beta chain with its context. These data are taken from a study of blood T cell repertoires in COVID-19. Study context: The analysed material was cDNA or gDNA that came from T cells, B-cell-depleted T cells, or PBMCs.

Authors' analysis steps: Quantification of nucleated cells was approximated via reference gene primer amplification. Measured with immunoSEQ multiplex PCR; TCRdb has only the in-frame clones, and not every one. The V and J calls and clone size were taken over from that table, and D and trimming were inferred from the DNA. This sample has 200,000 to 250,000 clones, with roughly 84% found just once. CDR3 size: 14 residues. Trimming stripped 1 base from V and 6 bases from J, with 12 bases between. CDR1 LGHDT and CDR2 YNNKEL come from the germline V gene (reference sequence). Sample: peripheral blood. The V and J genes are TRBV3-1 (or the pseudogene TRBV3-2) and TRBJ1-1, with D maybe TRBD1 (6 bases). The sequence came from a woman older than 75 with acute or convalescent COVID-19. The CDR3 DNA is TGTGCCAGCAGCCAAGGATGGACAGAGGCTGAAGCTTTCTTT. Amino acid sequence: CASSQGWTEAEAFF.